The entry that follows covers one TCR beta chain sequence. This CDR3 has 14 residues. Germline V lookup: CDR1 WNHNN, CDR2 SYGVQD (reference sequence). V was pared by 8 bases and J by 3 bases, with 14 bases between. Time point given: persistent/refractory GD, antithyroid drugs over 5 years with positive TRAb. Making the TCR library involved RNA that had been extracted from PBMCs. This sample is drawn from a study of regulatory T cells in long-lasting Graves disease. On the study more broadly: The criterion for persistent Graves' disease was over 5 years of antithyroid drugs with positive TSH receptor antibodies.

TCR beta libraries were built with iRepertoire HTBI primers and Arm-PCR of CDR3 regions. TCRdb re-derived calls from the multiplex PCR reads in MiXCR, one entry per CDR3 protein. The sample holds 300,000 to 500,000 distinct CDR3 sequences, about 20% seen once. The genes are TRBV10-1 and TRBJ2-4; D possibly corresponds to TRBD2 (6 bases). The clonotype was recovered from a female donor with Graves disease. This specimen was peripheral blood mononuclear cells (PBMCs), taken when the disease was refractory, from a patient treated with antithyroid drugs. The CDR3 bases are TGCGCCAGCGGGAGGTGGGCCCGCAAAAACATTCAGTACTTC. This sequence encodes CASGRWARKNIQYF.